This is a list of T cell receptor beta chains from one sample in a study of T-cell reconstitution after alpha-beta-depleted transplantation in children. TCRdb processed the PCR reads anew with MiXCR; each CDR3 protein has one entry. The sample contains some 830,000 distinct CDR3 sequences, roughly 16% of which appear only once. The starting material was PBMCs, mostly from graft donor cells, obtained 360 days after TCRalphabeta/CD19-depleted stem cell transplant. These receptors originate from a male patient younger than 18 who had a stem cell transplant for acute lymphoblastic leukemia, so the T cells may come from the graft donor. CDR3s include the opening cysteine and the closing phenylalanine or tryptophan. A D gene is named only where the DNA matches it firmly. Clone size is shown for a subset of rows, as once, few, many or a class of expanded clone.

D: -
V: TRBV7-2
J: TRBJ1-4
size: -
CDR3: CASTSGVPGLREKLFF
DNA: TGTGCCAGCACCTCGGGGGTTCCGGGCCTCAGGGAAAAACTGTTTTTT

D: -
V: TRBV6-5
J: TRBJ1-5
size: -
CDR3: CASSYSGRGRGQPHHF
DNA: TGTGCCAGCAGTTACTCGGGTCGGGGCCGAGGTCAGCCCCATCATTTT

D: TRBD1
V: TRBV27
J: TRBJ2-7
size: -
CDR3: CASSSDPGDRVESYEQYF
DNA: TGTGCCAGCAGTTCCGACCCTGGGGACAGGGTAGAATCCTACGAGCAGTACTTC

D: -
V: TRBV11-2
J: TRBJ2-3
size: -
CDR3: CASSLNVQSPDTQYF
DNA: TGTGCCAGCAGCTTAAATGTCCAGAGCCCAGATACGCAGTATTTT

D: -
V: TRBV5-1
J: TRBJ1-5
size: few
CDR3: CASSLGGFDQPQHF
DNA: TGCGCCAGCAGCTTGGGAGGGTTTGATCAGCCCCAGCATTTT

D: TRBD1
V: TRBV10-3
J: TRBJ2-7
size: many
CDR3: CAISHTGTGRYEQYF
DNA: TGTGCCATCAGTCATACTGGGACAGGGAGGTACGAGCAGTACTTC

D: -
V: TRBV15
J: TRBJ1-3
size: few
CDR3: CATSRDWGRAGNTIYF
DNA: TGTGCCACCAGCAGAGATTGGGGCAGGGCTGGAAACACCATATATTTT

D: TRBD2
V: TRBV18
J: TRBJ2-2
size: few
CDR3: CASSPQLAGSTGELFF
DNA: TGTGCCAGCTCACCCCAACTAGCGGGAAGCACCGGGGAGCTGTTTTTT

D: TRBD2
V: TRBV5-1
J: TRBJ2-7
size: -
CDR3: CASSFLIGGRKYF
DNA: TGCGCCAGCAGCTTTCTTATTGGCGGGAGGAAGTACTTC

D: TRBD1
V: TRBV25-1
J: TRBJ2-7
size: -
CDR3: CASSELGTGASYEQYF
DNA: TGTGCCAGCAGTGAATTAGGGACAGGGGCATCCTACGAGCAGTACTTC

D: TRBD2
V: TRBV7-9
J: TRBJ2-1
size: few
CDR3: CASKGPGLASNEQFF
DNA: TGTGCCAGCAAGGGCCCAGGACTAGCCAGCAATGAGCAGTTCTTC

D: -
V: TRBV5-1
J: TRBJ2-2
size: -
CDR3: CASSLDPASGVGELFF
DNA: TGCGCCAGCAGCTTGGATCCAGCGAGTGGGGTCGGGGAGCTGTTTTTT

D: -
V: TRBV9
J: TRBJ1-1
size: many
CDR3: CASSVVGLNTEAFF
DNA: TGTGCCAGCAGCGTAGTGGGGTTGAACACTGAAGCTTTCTTT

D: TRBD1
V: TRBV5-1
J: TRBJ2-2
size: -
CDR3: CASSSGTGARGELFF
DNA: TGCGCCAGCAGCTCCGGGACAGGGGCCAGAGGGGAGCTGTTTTTT

D: -
V: TRBV4-1
J: TRBJ2-5
size: few
CDR3: CASSKLSGVQETQYF
DNA: TGCGCCAGCAGCAAATTATCTGGGGTCCAAGAGACCCAGTACTTC

D: -
V: TRBV5-1
J: TRBJ2-1
size: few
CDR3: CASSLVLGSSYNEQFF
DNA: TGCGCCAGCAGCTTGGTTTTGGGAAGCTCCTACAATGAGCAGTTCTTC

D: -
V: TRBV2
J: TRBJ1-3
size: few
CDR3: CASSAPGEVSGNTIYF
DNA: TGTGCCAGCAGTGCCCCGGGGGAGGTTTCAGGAAACACCATATATTTT

D: -
V: TRBV27
J: TRBJ1-6
size: -
CDR3: CASSLRARKNSPLHF
DNA: TGTGCCAGCAGCCTGAGAGCCAGGAAAAATTCACCCCTCCACTTT

D: -
V: TRBV5-1
J: TRBJ2-1
size: -
CDR3: CASSHGLTRHNEQFF
DNA: TGCGCCAGCAGCCACGGACTGACTAGACACAATGAGCAGTTCTTC

D: TRBD2
V: TRBV6-5
J: TRBJ2-3
size: -
CDR3: CASSYTSGSTDTQYF
DNA: TGTGCCAGCAGTTACACTAGCGGGAGCACAGATACGCAGTATTTT

D: -
V: TRBV7-9
J: TRBJ2-7
size: many
CDR3: CASSLFLRGNAYEQYF
DNA: TGTGCCAGCAGCTTATTTTTAAGGGGTAACGCCTACGAGCAGTACTTC

D: -
V: TRBV20-1
J: TRBJ2-5
size: few
CDR3: CSGQVLETQYF
DNA: TGCAGTGGACAGGTTTTGGAGACCCAGTACTTC

D: TRBD2
V: TRBV4-1
J: TRBJ2-1
size: few
CDR3: CASSQVPILARVTWVQFF
DNA: TGCGCCAGCAGCCAAGTCCCGATACTAGCGCGTGTGACTTGGGTGCAGTTCTTC

D: -
V: TRBV3-1
J: TRBJ1-2
size: few
CDR3: CASSQELGRTYGYTF
DNA: TGTGCCAGCAGCCAAGAATTAGGTCGGACCTATGGCTACACCTTC

D: -
V: TRBV27
J: TRBJ2-7
size: few
CDR3: CASSPPGTLPHFYEQYF
DNA: TGTGCCAGCAGTCCCCCGGGGACTCTTCCGCACTTCTACGAGCAGTACTTC

D: -
V: TRBV7-6
J: TRBJ2-3
size: -
CDR3: CASSSSGVDTQYF
DNA: TGTGCCAGCAGCTCCTCGGGAGTAGATACGCAGTATTTT

D: -
V: TRBV11-2
J: TRBJ1-2
size: -
CDR3: CASSLELQGLYGYTF
DNA: TGTGCCAGCAGCTTAGAGTTACAGGGACTCTATGGCTACACCTTC

D: -
V: TRBV5-5
J: TRBJ2-5
size: -
CDR3: CASSSFGPRQDGETQYF
DNA: TGTGCCAGCAGCTCCTTTGGACCTCGACAGGATGGAGAGACCCAGTACTTC

D: -
V: TRBV19
J: TRBJ2-1
size: few
CDR3: CASRPLSGPSYNEQFF
DNA: TGTGCCAGTAGGCCCCTTAGCGGACCCTCCTACAATGAGCAGTTCTTC

D: -
V: TRBV3-1
J: TRBJ1-4
size: -
CDR3: CASSQDGAVGRGEKLFF
DNA: TGTGCCAGCAGCCAAGATGGGGCCGTAGGACGGGGGGAAAAACTGTTTTTT

D: -
V: TRBV6-5
J: TRBJ1-1
size: -
CDR3: CASSSGRGLGTEAFF
DNA: TGTGCCAGCAGTTCAGGCCGGGGCCTCGGGACTGAAGCTTTCTTT

D: -
V: TRBV5-1
J: TRBJ2-3
size: few
CDR3: CASSLTNPSTDTQYF
DNA: TGCGCCAGCAGCCTGACAAACCCTAGCACAGATACGCAGTATTTT

D: TRBD2
V: TRBV28
J: TRBJ2-1
size: -
CDR3: CASTLPGLAVNEQFF
DNA: TGTGCCAGCACTCTCCCGGGACTAGCGGTGAATGAGCAGTTCTTC